Here is one TCR beta chain with its context. The sample belongs to a study of blood T cell repertoires in COVID-19. Here immunoSEQ multiplex PCR was the method, and the copy in TCRdb shows in-frame clones only, minus some. This repertoire shows hundreds of thousands of clones, about 89% found once; its top ten account for about 1.9%. The specimen sequenced was PBMCs or T cells enriched from blood (not recorded which). The TCR comes from a man aged 40-49 years in a cohort exposed to, infected with or recovered from COVID-19 (not recorded which).

The CDR3 DNA follows: TGTGCCAGTAGTCTTAACTGGGGGGCTGAAGCTTTCTTT. Amino acid sequence: CASSLNWGAEAFF. The chain links TRBV19 to TRBJ1-1; D is perhaps TRBD1 (5 bases). V shed 5 bases and J shed 6 bases, with 13 bases lying between them. The length of the CDR3 is 13 residues. CDR1 and CDR2 from the germline V gene are LNHDA and SQIVND (reference sequence).